Listed here are 30 T cell receptor beta chains from one sample, sequenced in a study of blood T cells in healthy people across ages. A second about 6 to 11 cycle PCR used barcoded and J-beta primers. TCRdb independently ran MiXCR on the 5' RACE reads; one entry per CDR3 protein. The sample includes 750,000 to 950,000 distinct CDR3 sequences, 25% to 35% of them seen just once. The same specimen was also included in a second study, on T cells of mothers and their children.

What was sequenced was blood. The receptors stem from a middle-aged woman in good health.

The J gene is TRBJ2-7, the V gene TRBV28, with 7 bases that match TRBD2. The junction had 5 bases not matched to a gene; V was cut back by 4 bases and J by 5 bases. Per the germline V gene, CDR1 is MDHEN and CDR2 is SYDVKM. CDR3 length equals 13 residues. The CDR3 DNA sequence: TGTGCCAGCAGTTCGAGTGGGAGGGACGAGCAGTACTTC. Encoded protein: CASSSSGRDEQYF.

In this sample, this clonotype turned up many times. The chain is built from TRBV7-2 and TRBJ2-7; the match to TRBD1 covers 8 bases. This CDR3 is built from 14 residues. The germline V gene encodes CDR1 SGHTA and CDR2 FQGNSA. Trimming removed 5 bases from V and 5 bases from J; junction bases left unmatched: 8. The CDR3 sequence is CASSLGTGHDEQYF. CDR3 in DNA: TGTGCCAGCAGCCTAGGGACAGGACACGACGAGCAGTACTTC.

This clonotype was observed a few times. This chain connects TRBV28 to TRBJ2-3; 9 positions match TRBD1. The CDR3 consists of 13 residues. Trimming at V came to 5 bases and at J to 5 bases, leaving 2 bases not matched to a gene. Germline-derived CDR1 and CDR2 are MDHEN and SYDVKM. In DNA form, the CDR3 reads TGTGCCAGCAGTAAGGGACAGGGAGATACGCAGTATTTT. Protein: CASSKGQGDTQYF. The variable domain in full, with the rest retrieved from reference TRBV28 and TRBJ2-3, is DVKVTQSSRYLVKRTGEKVFLECVQDMDHENMFWYRQDPGLGLRLIYFSYDVKMKEKGDIPEGYSVSREKKERFSLILESASTNQTSMYLCASSKGQGDTQYFGPGTRLTVL.

This clonotype was seen a handful of times. One end of the junction fails to match germline, which may point to a read error. This chain joins TRBV6-5 and TRBJ1-6; D call uncertain. Per germline, CDR1 MNHEY and CDR2 SVGAGI. The CDR3 contains 15 residues. CDR3 loop: CVSRHGGSGNSPLHF. The DNA of the CDR3 is TGTGTCAGCAGACATGGTGGCTCGGGGAATTCACCCCTCCACTTT.

The chain couples TRBV12-3 or TRBV12-4 to TRBJ2-7; 8 bases line up with TRBD1. There are 13 residues in the CDR3. V was pared by 6 bases and J by 4 bases, with 5 bases of the junction left unmatched. The CDR3 nucleotides are TGTGCCAGCAGCGGGGACAGGCTTTACGAGCAGTACTTC. The encoded protein is CASSGDRLYEQYF.

V gene TRBV20-1 combines with J gene TRBJ1-1; no firm D call. The V end was cut by 0 bases, the J end by 0 bases, with 11 bases between. The CDR3 spans 15 residues. Germline CDR1 DFQATT, CDR2 SNEGSKA (reference sequence). The CDR3 region is CSARDRPFMNTEAFF. In DNA form, the CDR3 reads TGCAGTGCTAGAGATCGACCGTTTATGAACACTGAAGCTTTCTTT.

The chain recombines TRBV7-6 with TRBJ1-1; D not certain. Trimming shortened V by 3 bases and J by 0 bases, and 8 bases separated the two germline ends. CDR3 length: 14 amino acids. Germline lookup yields CDR1 SGHVS and CDR2 FNYEAQ. CDR3 amino acids: CASSFRTVNTEAFF. Here the CDR3 DNA reads TGTGCCAGCAGCTTCAGGACCGTGAACACTGAAGCTTTCTTT.

There are a few counts of this clonotype. The chain's CDR3 is CSATSGIPNEKLFF. The CDR3 coding sequence is TGCAGTGCTACCTCAGGGATACCTAATGAAAAACTGTTTTTT. The rearrangement links TRBV20-1 to TRBJ1-4, with D tentatively TRBD1 (5 bases). The CDR3 runs 14 residues. In germline, CDR1 is DFQATT, CDR2 SNEGSKA (reference sequence). Between the trimmed V and J ends, which lost 4 bases and 3 bases, there was a span of 12 bases.

This clonotype was counted ten times or more. The genes are TRBV9 and TRBJ2-1, with 7 nucleotides matching TRBD2. V lost 2 bases and J lost 9; bases outside the gene matches: 11. Germline assignment: CDR1 SGDLS and CDR2 YYNGEE. The CDR3 sequence is 15 residues long. CDR3 nucleotide sequence: TGTGCCAGCAGCGTCGTATGGGGGGGGGACGCTGAGCAGTTCTTC. Residues: CASSVVWGGDAEQFF.

This clonotype has a handful of counts. This chain connects TRBV3-1 to TRBJ1-2, with D hard to call. The CDR3 loop spans 13 amino acids. Germline CDR1 reads LGHDT; CDR2 reads YNNKEL (reference sequence). V lost 4 bases to trimming and J lost 4 bases, with 10 bases between them. The CDR3 spells CASSLSEIYGYTF. The CDR3 bases are TGTGCCAGCAGCCTAAGCGAAATCTATGGCTACACCTTC.

Only one count was recorded for this clonotype. The genes are TRBV18 and TRBJ2-1, with 7 nucleotides matching TRBD1. The germline V gene has CDR1 KGHSH and CDR2 LQKENI. The V segment lost 3 bases and the J segment 4 bases; nucleotides outside the gene matches: 6. This CDR3 has 15 residues. The CDR3 bases are TGTGCCAGCTCACCGCAATCGGGACAGTACAATGAGCAGTTCTTC. Translated, it gives CASSPQSGQYNEQFF.

This clonotype was seen at least ten times. The CDR3 protein is CASSQDYGDKNIQYF. The CDR3 DNA follows: TGCGCCAGCAGCCAAGATTATGGGGACAAAAACATTCAGTACTTC. The chain employs TRBV4-1 and TRBJ2-4; D not certain. Germline values: CDR1 MGHRA, CDR2 YSYEKL. V shed 0 bases and J shed 3 bases, with 9 bases lying between them. This CDR3 contains 15 residues.

V gene TRBV7-6 combines with J gene TRBJ1-2; perhaps TRBD1 as D (6 bases). Per germline, CDR1 SGHVS and CDR2 FNYEAQ. Trimming shortened V by 4 bases and J by 0 bases, and 27 bases separated the two germline ends. The CDR3 totals 20 residues. CDR3 sequence (DNA): TGTGCCAGCAGCTGGGGGAGGGGGGAGACTACGGAGGCAGCTAACTATGGCTACACCTTC. Its translation: CASSWGRGETTEAANYGYTF.

The V gene is TRBV12-3 or TRBV12-4, the J gene TRBJ1-2; weak D call: TRBD1 (6 bases). There are 13 residues in the CDR3. V was shortened by 5 bases and J by 8 bases, with 15 bases between the two germline ends. The DNA for the CDR3 is TGTGCCAGCAGTATAAGTCCCGGGACAGGCTACACCTTC. It is translated as CASSISPGTGYTF.

This clonotype has ten or more counts. The gene calls are TRBV10-3 and TRBJ2-7, with TRBD1 matching 8 bases. Germline lookup yields CDR1 ENHRY and CDR2 SYGVKD. The length of the CDR3 is 14 residues. V trimming: 5 bases; J trimming: 0 bases; junction bases outside the gene matches: 3. The CDR3 loop reads CAISQGTGSYEQYF. Written as DNA, the CDR3 is TGTGCCATCAGTCAAGGGACAGGCTCCTACGAGCAGTACTTC.

The chain combines TRBV28 with TRBJ2-7, with 11 bases that match TRBD2. This CDR3 has 15 residues. CDR1 and CDR2 from the germline V gene are MDHEN and SYDVKM. V lost 1 base and J lost 6; bases outside the gene matches: 5. The CDR3 is CASSLSPLAGVEQYF. CDR3 sequence (DNA): TGTGCCAGCAGTTTATCCCCACTAGCGGGAGTCGAGCAGTACTTC.

This chain connects TRBV7-9 to TRBJ2-7; D could derive from TRBD1 or TRBD2 (7 bases each). The CDR3 totals 15 residues. V was clipped by 0 bases and J by 3 bases, with 12 bases between them. In germline, CDR1 is SEHNR, CDR2 FQNEAQ (reference sequence). CDR3 region: CASSLAQGRDYEQYF. DNA of the CDR3: TGTGCCAGCAGCTTAGCACAGGGGAGGGACTACGAGCAGTACTTC.

The rearrangement links TRBV28 to TRBJ2-6; 9 bases match TRBD1. CDR3 length: 16 residues. Looked up from germline, CDR1 is MDHEN and CDR2 is SYDVKM. With V trimmed by 9 bases and J by 0 bases, 6 bases remained unmatched. The CDR3 sequence: CASTGGARSGANVLTF. CDR3 nucleotide sequence: TGTGCCAGTACAGGGGGCGCCCGCTCTGGGGCCAACGTCCTGACTTTC.

This clonotype has at least ten counts. This chain links TRBV3-1 with TRBJ2-7; TRBD2 might be the D (6 bases). The V and J ends lost 5 bases and 5 bases respectively, with 16 bases between them. CDR1 is LGHDT, CDR2 YNNKEL, per germline (reference sequence). The CDR3 covers 14 residues. CDR3 residues: CASSSTTRNDEQYF. DNA for the CDR3: TGTGCCAGCAGCTCGACGACTAGGAATGACGAGCAGTACTTC.

V gene TRBV29-1 combines with J gene TRBJ2-5, with 7 bases aligning to TRBD1. Germline-derived CDR1 and CDR2 are SQVTM and ANQGSEA. CDR3 size: 12 residues. With 7 bases clipped from V and 6 bases from J, the junction kept 8 bases outside the gene matches. The CDR3 DNA reads as TGCAGCGGCCGGGACAGCTCTAAGACCCAGTACTTC. Its protein is CSGRDSSKTQYF.

The chain combines TRBV3-1 with TRBJ1-2; 7 positions agree with TRBD1. Germline V CDR1 and CDR2: LGHDT, YNNKEL (reference sequence). Germline trimming cut 3 bases from V and 10 bases from J; bases unmatched to any gene: 8. The CDR3 covers 13 residues. Here the CDR3 reads CASSQAGGQAYTF. For the CDR3, the DNA is TGTGCCAGCAGCCAGGCCGGTGGACAGGCCTACACCTTC. The full variable domain, rest sourced from reference TRBV3-1 and TRBJ1-2, is DTAVSQTPKYLVTQMGNDKSIKCEQNLGHDTMYWYKQDSKKFLKIMFSYNNKELIINETVPNRFSPKSPDKAHLNLHINSLELGDSAVYFCASSQAGGQAYTFGSGTRLTVV.

The CDR3 here is CASSVEGSFYNEQFF. CDR3 sequence (DNA): TGTGCCAGCAGCGTGGAGGGGAGCTTCTACAATGAGCAGTTCTTC. The rearrangement joins TRBV9 to TRBJ2-1; a possible D gene is TRBD2 (6 bases). Trimming removed 2 bases at V and 3 bases at J, with 12 bases between. The CDR3 runs to 15 residues. The germline V gene has CDR1 SGDLS and CDR2 YYNGEE.

This clonotype was counted between two and nine times. This sequence joins TRBV20-1 and TRBJ2-3; TRBD1 matches at 7 bases. CDR3 length: 13 amino acids. Germline assignment: CDR1 DFQATT and CDR2 SNEGSKA (reference sequence). Germline trimming cut 2 bases from V and 8 bases from J; bases unmatched to any gene: 7. CDR3 residues: CSARIQGQGTQYF. For the CDR3, the DNA is TGCAGTGCTAGAATACAGGGGCAGGGTACGCAGTATTTT.

Note on this clonotype: A much larger clone sits a single nucleotide away, making a read error possible. The genes are TRBV28 and TRBJ2-7; 9 positions agree with TRBD2. Looked up from germline, CDR1 is MDHEN and CDR2 is SYDVKM. The CDR3 spans 14 residues. V dropped 6 bases and J dropped 0; count of bases not matched to a gene: 3. The DNA of the CDR3 is TGTGCCAGCAGACATAGCGGGAGCTCCTACGAGCAGTACTTC. This gives the protein CASRHSGSSYEQYF.

This clonotype was recorded many times. This rearrangement joins TRBV28 to TRBJ2-7, with D perhaps TRBD2 (5 bases). Per germline, CDR1 MDHEN and CDR2 SYDVKM. V was cut by 2 bases and J by 2 bases, with 10 bases left in between. CDR3 length: 14 residues. CDR3 nucleotides: TGTGCCAGCAGTTTAGAGGGTTTCCCCTACGAGCAGTACTTC. Its protein is CASSLEGFPYEQYF.

V usage is TRBV5-1 and J usage is TRBJ2-3, with D perhaps TRBD1 (6 bases). The length of the CDR3 is 13 residues. Germline CDR1 is SGHRS and CDR2 is YFSETQ. With 4 bases removed from V and 8 bases from J, the gap between germline ends came to 14 bases. Written as DNA, the CDR3 is TGCGCCAGCAGCCCACGGGACATCGGTACGCAGTATTTT. Its translation is CASSPRDIGTQYF.

This clonotype occurred many times. The genes are TRBV9 and TRBJ2-1; D might be TRBD1 (7 bases). The CDR3 loop spans 15 amino acids. Germline loops: CDR1 SGDLS, CDR2 YYNGEE. Trimming left V 4 bases short and J 4 bases short, with 15 bases between. The DNA for the CDR3 is TGTGCCAGCAGCTCCGGAGGGGGCGCGTACAATGAGCAGTTCTTC. Translating gives CASSSGGGAYNEQFF.

Many counts were recorded for this clonotype. The V and J genes are TRBV7-2 and TRBJ2-1; no reliable D call. The V end was cut by 4 bases, the J end by 8 bases, with 18 bases between. The CDR3 contains 15 residues. Germline V CDR1 and CDR2: SGHTA, FQGNSA. CDR3 coding DNA: TGTGCCAGCAGCTCCCCGGATAAGTCGATGTATGAGCAGTTCTTC. This gives the protein CASSSPDKSMYEQFF.

The chain combines TRBV5-5 with TRBJ1-2; 7 nucleotides line up with TRBD1. CDR1 and CDR2 (germline): SGHKS, YYEKEE (reference sequence). Trimming removed 2 bases from V and 8 bases from J; junction bases left unmatched: 9. This CDR3 spans 14 amino acids. CDR3 nucleotides: TGTGCCAGCAGCTTCGGGACAGCGACTTTGGGCTACACCTTC. Translated: CASSFGTATLGYTF.

This clonotype was counted at least ten times. The J gene is TRBJ2-7, the V gene TRBV7-9; D is undetermined. This CDR3 is 13 amino acids long. V was pared by 5 bases and J by 2 bases, with 10 bases between. From germline, CDR1 is SEHNR and CDR2 FQNEAQ (reference sequence). For the CDR3, the DNA is TGTGCCAGCAGCCGGCCTCGTACCTACGAGCAGTACTTC. Its protein is CASSRPRTYEQYF. Based on the CDR3 plus reference TRBV7-9 and TRBJ2-7, the full variable domain is DTGVSQNPRHKITKRGQNVTFRCDPISEHNRLYWYRQTLGQGPEFLTYFQNEAQLEKSRLLSDRFSAERPKGSFSTLEIQRTEQGDSAMYLCASSRPRTYEQYFGPGTRLTVT.